A single sample is the source of the 32 T cell receptor beta chains below, sequenced in a study of cytotoxic CD8 clonotypes in ibrutinib-treated CLL. Sequencing used immunoSEQ multiplex PCR; TCRdb keeps in-frame clones, though not all of them. The top ten clones hold more than 9.5% of a sample with some 200,000 clones, more than 75% of them seen once. Here the sequenced sample was PBMCs, taken after 12 months of ibrutinib treatment. Every receptor here comes from a human donor with chronic lymphocytic leukemia.

This clone was recorded a few times. The chain employs TRBV5-1 and TRBJ1-6, with 9 bases fitting TRBD1. The CDR3 consists of 16 residues. Per the germline V gene, CDR1 is SGHRS and CDR2 is YFSETQ. J lost 9 bases, V lost 0 bases, and 7 bases had no gene match. CDR3 loop: CASSLAGTGWGSPLHF. The CDR3 DNA is TGCGCCAGCAGCTTGGCGGGGACAGGGTGGGGTTCACCCCTCCACTTT.

The chain carries TRBV29-1 and TRBJ2-7, with D unresolved. Germline V gives CDR1 SQVTM, CDR2 ANQGSEA. The germline V and J ends were trimmed by 1 base and 7 bases, with 17 bases remaining between them. The CDR3 covers 14 residues. The CDR3 sequence is CSVEVGSGWGEQYF. CDR3 DNA: TGCAGCGTTGAAGTGGGGTCTGGCTGGGGTGAGCAGTACTTC.

This chain connects TRBV2 to TRBJ1-4; a possible D gene is TRBD1 (6 bases). V was pared by 8 bases and J by 7 bases, with 14 bases between. There are 13 residues in the CDR3. The germline V gene encodes CDR1 SNHLY and CDR2 FYNNEI. CDR3 region: CASCRGLTEKLFF. In DNA, the CDR3 is TGTGCCAGCTGCCGGGGGCTTACTGAAAAACTGTTTTTT.

The gene calls are TRBV7-9 and TRBJ2-7; D unresolved. Trimming took off 8 bases at V and 2 bases at J, with 13 bases between the two ends. The CDR3 sequence is 13 residues long. CDR1 and CDR2 from the germline V gene are SEHNR and FQNEAQ (reference sequence). The CDR3 is CASGGVGPYEQYF. CDR3 nucleotides: TGTGCCAGCGGCGGAGTTGGGCCCTACGAGCAGTACTTC. Drawing the rest from reference TRBV7-9 and TRBJ2-7, the complete variable domain is DTGVSQNPRHKITKRGQNVTFRCDPISEHNRLYWYRQTLGQGPEFLTYFQNEAQLEKSRLLSDRFSAERPKGSFSTLEIQRTEQGDSAMYLCASGGVGPYEQYFGPGTRLTVT.

The chain uses TRBV28 and TRBJ2-5; D may be TRBD2 (6 bases). The CDR3 contains 14 residues. Between the trimmed V and J ends, which lost 2 bases and 7 bases, there was a span of 14 bases. Germline CDR1 and CDR2: MDHEN and SYDVKM. The CDR3 loop reads CASSLPTREGTQYF. CDR3 DNA: TGTGCCAGCAGTTTACCGACTAGAGAAGGGACCCAGTACTTC.

The chain combines TRBV7-2 with TRBJ2-2; no definite D call. The CDR3 is 11 amino acids. V was pared by 3 bases and J by 6 bases, with 2 bases between. Germline lookup yields CDR1 SGHTA and CDR2 FQGNSA. The DNA for the CDR3 is TGTGCCAGCAGCTTTCCCGGGGAGCTGTTTTTT. This translates into CASSFPGELFF.

The rearrangement links TRBV6-5 to TRBJ2-7; no clear D gene. Between the trimmed V and J ends, which lost 10 bases and 4 bases, there was a span of 20 bases. This CDR3 has 14 amino acids. The germline CDR1 and CDR2 sequences are MNHEY and SVGAGI. As DNA, the CDR3 is TGTGCCACCGAGACCCGGCTTCGCGGATACGAGCAGTACTTC. This encodes CATETRLRGYEQYF.

The V and J genes are TRBV19 and TRBJ1-1; tentative D call: TRBD1 (5 bases). The CDR3 is 14 residues long. Germline values: CDR1 LNHDA, CDR2 SQIVND (reference sequence). V lost 8 bases to trimming and J lost 1 base, with 14 bases between them. The CDR3 DNA is TGTGCCAGTCAAGAAATAGACAGGAACACTGAAGCTTTCTTT. Amino acid sequence: CASQEIDRNTEAFF.

The chain links TRBV6-1 to TRBJ1-1; maybe TRBD1 (6 bases). V was trimmed by 0 bases and J by 1 base, leaving 9 bases between them. The CDR3 runs to 15 residues. Germline values: CDR1 MNHNS, CDR2 SASEGT. In nucleotides, the CDR3 is TGTGCCAGCAGTGAAGCGCGGGGGCCGAACACTGAAGCTTTCTTT. As protein: CASSEARGPNTEAFF.

This clone has a single count. This chain joins TRBV6-5 and TRBJ1-1; 7 nucleotides line up with TRBD1. Looked up from germline, CDR1 is MNHEY and CDR2 is SVGAGI. The CDR3 length is 14 residues. V lost 4 bases and J lost 5; bases outside the gene matches: 7. The DNA of the CDR3 is TGTGCCAGCAGTTTAAGACAGGGAGGTACTGAAGCTTTCTTT. Encoded protein: CASSLRQGGTEAFF.

In this sample, this clone turned up once. The chain uses TRBV30 and TRBJ1-2; D not certain. This CDR3 region has 13 residues. Deletions cut 0 bases from V and 6 bases from J, with 11 bases between. The germline CDR1 and CDR2 sequences are GTSNPN and SVGIG (reference sequence). The CDR3 DNA is TGTGCCTGGAGTGTAGCCGATGCTAATGGCTACACCTTC. Translation gives CAWSVADANGYTF.

The gene calls are TRBV5-6 and TRBJ2-7; D perhaps matches TRBD2 (6 bases). V was trimmed by 4 bases and J by 5 bases, leaving 16 bases between them. The CDR3 is made up of 14 amino acids. CDR1 and CDR2 (germline): SGHDT, YYEEEE. The CDR3 sequence is CASSRLLGGNEQYF. The DNA for the CDR3 is TGTGCCAGCAGCCGCCTGTTAGGAGGGAACGAGCAGTACTTC.

The chain uses TRBV5-8 and TRBJ1-2; 8 bases fit TRBD1. CDR3 length: 16 residues. Germline V gene sequence: CDR1 SGHTS, CDR2 YDEGEE. V shed 0 bases, J shed 4 bases, and the junction held 8 bases outside the gene matches. The chain's CDR3 is CASSLASGTGAYGYTF. The CDR3 coding sequence is TGTGCCAGCAGCTTGGCCAGTGGGACAGGCGCCTATGGCTACACCTTC.

This clone was picked up many times. This chain connects TRBV5-5 to TRBJ2-3; 8 bases are a match to TRBD2. Germline V gene data show CDR1 as SGHKS and CDR2 as YYEKEE (reference sequence). The CDR3 is 17 amino acids. J gave up 2 bases and V 2 bases, and 10 bases lay outside the gene matches. The CDR3 DNA reads TGTGCCAGCAGCTTTAATAGCGGGGCCGGGTCCACAGATACGCAGTATTTT. Its translation is CASSFNSGAGSTDTQYF.

V is TRBV5-1 and J is TRBJ2-5, with 8 bases matching TRBD2. V lost 4 bases to trimming and J lost 5 bases; unmatched junction nucleotides: 4. CDR1 and CDR2 (germline): SGHRS, YFSETQ. This CDR3 has 13 amino acids. As DNA, the CDR3 is TGCGCCAGCAGCCGGGAGGGTGAGGAGACCCAGTACTTC. This sequence encodes CASSREGEETQYF.

The V gene is TRBV15, the J gene TRBJ2-5, with a weak D call TRBD1 (6 bases). Germline CDR1 is LNHNV and CDR2 is YYDKDF (reference sequence). The CDR3 consists of 19 residues. With 4 bases removed from V and 2 bases from J, the gap between germline ends came to 26 bases. As DNA, the CDR3 is TGTGCCACCAGCAACAGCAGGGGTATTATGGATCCGGAGCAAGAGACCCAGTACTTC. This sequence encodes CATSNSRGIMDPEQETQYF.

This clone was seen more than once but under ten times. The chain combines TRBV19 with TRBJ1-5, with D hard to call. The germline CDR1 and CDR2 sequences are LNHDA and SQIVND (reference sequence). The length of the CDR3 is 13 residues. V was clipped by 5 bases and J by 5 bases, with 10 bases between them. CDR3 in DNA: TGTGCCAGTAGTGGCACAGTCGATCAGCCCCAGCATTTT. This translates into CASSGTVDQPQHF.

The J gene is TRBJ1-2, the V gene TRBV5-4; 8 nucleotides line up with TRBD1. With 5 bases clipped from V and 0 bases from J, the junction kept 3 bases outside the gene matches. Per the germline V gene, CDR1 is SGHNT and CDR2 is YYREEE (reference sequence). This CDR3 has 14 residues. The CDR3: CASREQGANYGYTF. As DNA, the CDR3 is TGTGCCAGCAGAGAACAGGGGGCTAACTATGGCTACACCTTC.

The chain combines TRBV6-5 with TRBJ2-5, with D hard to call. This CDR3 is built from 12 residues. Per germline, CDR1 MNHEY and CDR2 SVGAGI. The V end lost 7 bases, the J end lost 5 bases, and 11 bases lay between the germline ends. The CDR3 here is CASNNLGETQYF. In nucleotides, the CDR3 is TGTGCCAGCAATAATCTAGGGGAGACCCAGTACTTC.

This chain links TRBV7-9 with TRBJ2-3; 7 nucleotides align to TRBD2. Per the germline V gene, CDR1 is SEHNR and CDR2 is FQNEAQ (reference sequence). The CDR3 contains 15 residues. With V trimmed by 4 bases and J by 2 bases, 6 bases remained unmatched. The CDR3 nucleotides are TGTGCCAGCAGCTGGGGGGGTCCCGACACAGATACGCAGTATTTT. Protein: CASSWGGPDTDTQYF.

Here the CDR3 DNA reads TGTGCCAGCACCTTAAGGGGGGGGTACTCCTACAATGAGCAGTTCTTC. Protein: CASTLRGGYSYNEQFF. V is TRBV27 and J is TRBJ2-1; D possibly corresponds to TRBD2 (7 bases). The CDR3 has 16 amino acids. Looked up from germline, CDR1 is MNHEY and CDR2 is SMNVEV (reference sequence). With 7 bases removed from V and 0 bases from J, the gap between germline ends came to 16 bases.

The chain employs TRBV6-5 and TRBJ1-2, with TRBD1 identical over 10 bases. CDR3 size: 15 residues. V was clipped by 2 bases and J by 0 bases; unmatched bases: 0. Per germline, CDR1 MNHEY and CDR2 SVGAGI. The CDR3 region has the DNA TGTGCCAGCAGTTACGGACAGGGGGCTAACTATGGCTACACCTTC. It yields the protein CASSYGQGANYGYTF.

This sequence joins TRBV27 and TRBJ2-7, with no clear D. Per the germline V gene, CDR1 is MNHEY and CDR2 is SMNVEV (reference sequence). The CDR3 spans 13 residues. CDR3 in DNA: TGTGTACCTCAATCCAACCCCTCCTACGAGCAGTACTTC. Its protein product is CVPQSNPSYEQYF.

This clone occurred a few times. This sample also contains other DNA sequences that code for the same CDR3. V and J are TRBV7-9 and TRBJ2-7, with 7 bases fitting TRBD1. V shed 5 bases, J shed 0 bases, and the junction held 4 bases outside the gene matches. The CDR3 is 14 amino acids. Germline assignment: CDR1 SEHNR and CDR2 FQNEAQ (reference sequence). The CDR3 loop reads CASSLRDSSYEQYF. Written as DNA, the CDR3 is TGTGCCAGCAGCCTACGGGACAGCTCCTACGAGCAGTACTTC.

The rearrangement joins TRBV6-5 to TRBJ2-5; D may be TRBD1 (5 bases). This CDR3 has 13 residues. V was clipped by 3 bases and J by 5 bases, with 10 bases between them. Looked up from germline, CDR1 is MNHEY and CDR2 is SVGAGI. This CDR3 reads CASSYARGETQYF. CDR3 DNA sequence: TGTGCCAGCAGTTATGCTAGGGGCGAGACCCAGTACTTC.

V and J are TRBV4-1 and TRBJ1-5; 7 positions match TRBD1. Germline V gene sequence: CDR1 MGHRA, CDR2 YSYEKL. Trimming removed 0 bases from V and 9 bases from J; junction bases left unmatched: 8. This CDR3 comprises 15 residues. CDR3 bases: TGCGCCAGCAGCCAAGACTACCAGGGGGACCGGCCCCAGCATTTT. Translating gives CASSQDYQGDRPQHF.

The chain uses TRBV25-1 and TRBJ2-3; D remains unclear. The CDR3 sequence is 14 residues long. V lost 3 bases, J lost 3 bases, and 10 bases lay in between. Germline V gene data show CDR1 as MGHDK and CDR2 as SYGVNS. This CDR3 reads CASSDGLSTDTQYF. CDR3 in DNA: TGTGCCAGCAGTGATGGTCTCTCGACAGATACGCAGTATTTT.

V gene TRBV7-8 combines with J gene TRBJ2-7; no clear D gene. The CDR3 contains 11 residues. Trimming took 5 bases from V and 7 from J, leaving 9 bases between them. Germline V lookup: CDR1 SGHVS, CDR2 FQNEAQ. CDR3 residues: CASSPLGEQYF. CDR3 sequence (DNA): TGTGCCAGCAGCCCGTTAGGGGAGCAGTACTTC.

This clone showed up just a few times. The chain combines TRBV18 with TRBJ2-7; D is ambiguous. Germline V gene sequence: CDR1 KGHSH, CDR2 LQKENI. Trimming took 0 bases from V and 9 from J, leaving 12 bases between them. The CDR3 runs 13 residues. The DNA for the CDR3 is TGTGCCAGCTCACCACCGACCGACGCCGCGCAGTACTTC. Encoded protein: CASSPPTDAAQYF.

J is TRBJ2-6 and V is TRBV30; D is ambiguous. Trimming removed 3 bases from V and 2 bases from J, with 5 bases in between. Looked up from germline, CDR1 is GTSNPN and CDR2 is SVGIG (reference sequence). This CDR3 contains 13 residues. As DNA, the CDR3 is TGTGCCTGGAGCGCTACTGGGGCCAACGTCCTGACTTTC. It translates to CAWSATGANVLTF.

J is TRBJ1-2 and V is TRBV6-1, with no clear D. The V and J ends lost 5 bases and 4 bases respectively, with 11 bases between them. The CDR3 is made up of 13 amino acids. CDR1 and CDR2 from the germline V gene are MNHNS and SASEGT. CDR3 protein: CASSLADLYGYTF. In DNA, the CDR3 is TGTGCCAGCAGTTTGGCAGACCTCTATGGCTACACCTTC.

The chain employs TRBV10-3 and TRBJ2-7; D uncertain. This CDR3 comprises 12 residues. CDR1 and CDR2 (germline): ENHRY, SYGVKD. The germline V and J ends were trimmed by 10 bases and 4 bases, with 14 bases remaining between them. CDR3 sequence reads: CATRNWAYEQYF. The CDR3, as DNA: TGTGCCACCCGGAATTGGGCGTACGAGCAGTACTTC.